This T cell receptor (beta chain) was sequenced during a study of blood T cell repertoires in COVID-19. Categorization into cohorts depended on clinical history that participants reported. Before being deemed recovered, Cohort 3 donors had two negative PCRs, clearance, or symptom resolution. Sequencing used immunoSEQ multiplex PCR; TCRdb keeps in-frame clones, though not all of them. The sample lists about 170,000 clones; approximately 84% were seen once. CDR3 length: 13 residues. V lost 2 bases to trimming and J lost 3 bases, with 11 bases between them. Per the germline V gene, CDR1 is GTSNPN and CDR2 is SVGIG (reference sequence).

The clonotype comes from a man aged 45-60 years who had recovered from COVID-19. This rearrangement joins TRBV30 to TRBJ2-7, with D possibly being TRBD1 (5 bases). Sequenced material: PBMCs or T cells enriched from blood (not recorded which). CDR3 bases: TGTGCCTGGAGTTTAAGGACATTCTACGAGCAGTACTTC. Its translation is CAWSLRTFYEQYF.